The 5 T cell receptor beta chains reported below all come from one sample, sequenced in a study of blood T cells in healthy people across ages. Combining a sample-barcoded 5' primer with a J-beta primer mix, a second PCR ran for roughly 6 to 12 cycles. Using its own MiXCR run on the 5' RACE reads, TCRdb lists one record per CDR3 protein. The data show almost 1 million distinct CDR3 sequences, roughly half seen once. The sample was blood. Receptors originate from a woman in her sixties in good health.

The chain couples TRBV7-9 to TRBJ2-5; D perhaps matches TRBD1 (5 bases). The CDR3 has 14 amino acids. Deletions cut 7 bases from V and 3 bases from J, with 15 bases between. Germline V CDR1 and CDR2: SEHNR, FQNEAQ (reference sequence). The CDR3 reads CASTLDTREETQYF. The DNA for the CDR3 is TGTGCCAGCACCTTGGACACGAGAGAAGAGACCCAGTACTTC.

This clonotype was seen a few times. The V call is TRBV6-5, the J call TRBJ1-1; maybe TRBD1 (6 bases). The CDR3 loop spans 16 amino acids. Germline CDR1 MNHEY, CDR2 SVGAGI. With 7 bases removed from V and 3 bases from J, the gap between germline ends came to 21 bases. CDR3 DNA sequence: TGTGCCAGCATCGGGACAAGGGGCTGGATGGACACTGAAGCTTTCTTT. Encoded protein: CASIGTRGWMDTEAFF.

This clonotype was counted at least ten times. This chain joins TRBV12-3 or TRBV12-4 and TRBJ2-7; unclear D gene. V lost 6 bases, J lost 1 base, and 7 bases lay in between. This CDR3 contains 12 residues. The CDR3 DNA reads as TGTGCCAGCAGCTTAAGGTCCTACGAGCAGTACTTC. This sequence encodes CASSLRSYEQYF.

Regarding this clonotype: One end of the junction fails to match germline, which may point to a read error. This chain connects TRBV10-2 to TRBJ2-7; 10 nucleotides line up with TRBD2. CDR1 is WSHSY and CDR2 is SAAADI in the germline V gene. The CDR3 extends over 17 amino acids. CDR3: CASSGLAGVHSLYKQYF. The CDR3 DNA sequence: TGCGCCAGCAGTGGGCTAGCGGGAGTTCATTCTCTCTACAAGCAGTACTTC.

This chain uses TRBV5-8 with TRBJ2-1; D unclear. Trimming took 6 bases from V and 4 from J, leaving 11 bases between them. The CDR3 is made up of 13 amino acids. Germline V gives CDR1 SGHTS, CDR2 YDEGEE. Written as DNA, the CDR3 is TGTGCCAGCACGGAATACCTTTACAATGAGCAGTTCTTC. Encoded protein: CASTEYLYNEQFF.